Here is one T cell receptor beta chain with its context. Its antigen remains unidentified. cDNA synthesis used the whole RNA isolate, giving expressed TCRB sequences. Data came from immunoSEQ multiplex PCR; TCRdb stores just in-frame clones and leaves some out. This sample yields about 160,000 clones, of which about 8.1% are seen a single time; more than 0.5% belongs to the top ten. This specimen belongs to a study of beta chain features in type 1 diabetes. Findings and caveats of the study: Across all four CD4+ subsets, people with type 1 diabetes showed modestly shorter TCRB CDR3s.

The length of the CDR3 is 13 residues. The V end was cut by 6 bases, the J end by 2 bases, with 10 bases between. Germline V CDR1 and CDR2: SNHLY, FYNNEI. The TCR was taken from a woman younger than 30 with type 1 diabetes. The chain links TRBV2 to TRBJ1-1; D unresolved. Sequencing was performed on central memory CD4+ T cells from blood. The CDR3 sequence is CASRGGVNTEAFF. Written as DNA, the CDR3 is TGTGCCAGCAGGGGCGGGGTTAACACTGAAGCTTTCTTT.